Listed here are 13 T cell receptor beta chains from one sample, sequenced in a study of OX40 agonist ivuxolimab in advanced cancers. Here immunoSEQ multiplex PCR was the method, and the copy in TCRdb shows in-frame clones only, minus some. The sample holds tens of thousands of clones, roughly nine tenths seen once. The sample was CD4+ or CD8+ T cells sorted from blood, taken in a trial of the OX40 agonist ivuxolimab. The receptor source for this set is an adult with an advanced solid tumor such as melanoma, head and neck, liver or kidney cancer.

The chain joins TRBV4-2 to TRBJ2-7, with unresolved D. Trimming pared 0 bases from V and 2 bases from J, leaving 8 bases between. The CDR3 extends over 14 amino acids. Germline lookup yields CDR1 LGHNA and CDR2 YNFKEQ. The CDR3 here is CASSQEGNPYEQYF. CDR3 DNA sequence: TGTGCCAGCAGCCAAGAAGGCAACCCCTACGAGCAGTACTTC.

This clone was seen more than once but under ten times. The chain joins TRBV5-6 to TRBJ1-1; TRBD1 matches 9 bases. The CDR3 runs to 14 residues. After removal of 3 bases from V and 11 bases from J, the junction contained 11 bases not matched to a gene. Per the germline V gene, CDR1 is SGHDT and CDR2 is YYEEEE. The CDR3 DNA reads as TGTGCCAGCAGCTGGGACAGGGACGGGGGCATCGCTTTCTTT. Its translation is CASSWDRDGGIAFF.

The gene calls are TRBV5-1 and TRBJ2-1, with a possible D match to TRBD2 (6 bases). The V gene's germline CDR1 is SGHRS and CDR2 YFSETQ. V dropped 0 bases and J dropped 2 bases, with 15 bases sitting between them. The CDR3 spans 17 residues. This chain's CDR3 is CASSLATSSPAYNEQFF. The CDR3 nucleotides are TGCGCCAGCAGCTTGGCGACTAGTTCCCCGGCCTACAATGAGCAGTTCTTC. The full variable domain, in which reference TRBV5-1 and TRBJ2-1 provide the parts outside the CDR3, is KAGVTQTPRYLIKTRGQQVTLSCSPISGHRSVSWYQQTPGQGLQFLFEYFSETQRNKGNFPGRFSGRQFSNSRSEMNVSTLELGDSALYLCASSLATSSPAYNEQFFGPGTRLTVL.

The chain carries TRBV4-2 and TRBJ1-6, with D perhaps TRBD1 (6 bases). CDR3 length: 13 residues. Trimming took 1 base from V and 10 from J, leaving 8 bases between them. Germline V gene sequence: CDR1 LGHNA, CDR2 YNFKEQ. The chain's CDR3 is CASSQGGASPLHF. The CDR3 nucleotides are TGTGCCAGCAGCCAAGGGGGGGCCTCACCCCTCCACTTT.

V is TRBV6-5 and J is TRBJ1-2, with D uncertain. Germline V gene data show CDR1 as MNHEY and CDR2 as SVGAGI. This CDR3 has 11 residues. V was trimmed by 8 bases and J by 8 bases, leaving 12 bases between them. This CDR3 is CASGRSDGYTF. CDR3 coding DNA: TGTGCCAGCGGACGGAGTGACGGCTACACCTTC.

This rearrangement joins TRBV19 to TRBJ1-3; D might be TRBD1 (6 bases). This CDR3 is built from 14 residues. In germline, CDR1 is LNHDA, CDR2 SQIVND (reference sequence). V shed 5 bases and J shed 7 bases, with 15 bases lying between them. CDR3: CASSGQWMANTIYF. The DNA of the CDR3 is TGTGCCAGTAGTGGACAGTGGATGGCCAACACCATATATTTT.

The chain recombines TRBV9 with TRBJ2-5, with a weak D call TRBD1 (5 bases). This CDR3 region has 14 residues. V was shortened by 0 bases and J by 5 bases, with 11 bases between the two germline ends. In germline, CDR1 is SGDLS, CDR2 YYNGEE. CDR3 amino acids: CASSVGGLDETQYF. CDR3 coding DNA: TGTGCCAGCAGCGTAGGGGGCCTAGATGAGACCCAGTACTTC.

The CDR3 coding sequence is TGTGCCAGCAGTTACGGTAGTATTGGAGAGACCCAGTACTTC. Translation: CASSYGSIGETQYF. The chain links TRBV6-5 to TRBJ2-5; no clear D. Trimming stripped 2 bases from V and 4 bases from J, with 11 bases between. Germline CDR1 is MNHEY and CDR2 is SVGAGI. The CDR3 spans 14 residues.

The rearrangement joins TRBV7-2 to TRBJ2-3; 7 bases agree with TRBD2. Germline values: CDR1 SGHTA, CDR2 FQGNSA. The CDR3 covers 14 residues. J lost 5 bases, V lost 5 bases, and 7 bases had no gene match. The CDR3 protein is CASSRLLAGDTQYF. The CDR3 bases are TGTGCCAGCAGCCGCCTCTTAGCGGGAGATACGCAGTATTTT.

The CDR3 nucleotides are TGTGCCATCAGTGAGTCGCTTTTCGACAGGGAAGTAGCGGGAGCCGGGACAGATACGCAGTATTTT. It translates to CAISESLFDREVAGAGTDTQYF. This chain links TRBV10-3 with TRBJ2-3, with TRBD2 matching 9 bases. V lost 0 bases and J lost 3; bases outside the gene matches: 22. This CDR3 contains 22 residues. Germline CDR1 ENHRY, CDR2 SYGVKD.

The V and J genes are TRBV4-1 and TRBJ2-1, with unresolved D. The CDR3 extends over 15 amino acids. Per the germline V gene, CDR1 is MGHRA and CDR2 is YSYEKL. Trimming pared 4 bases from V and 7 bases from J, leaving 17 bases between. Here the CDR3 reads CASSPAIGGENEQFF. CDR3 in DNA: TGCGCCAGCAGCCCAGCGATCGGCGGCGAAAATGAGCAGTTCTTC.

This chain joins TRBV9 and TRBJ2-7; D is possibly TRBD2 (6 bases). Germline V gene lookup returns CDR1 SGDLS and CDR2 YYNGEE. This CDR3 comprises 11 residues. V lost 4 bases and J lost 9, with 11 bases in between. CDR3 in DNA: TGTGCCAGCAGCCTGGGGGGTAGGCAGTACTTC. This sequence encodes CASSLGGRQYF.

This clone has a single count. This chain joins TRBV2 and TRBJ2-2; D unresolved. V dropped 7 bases and J dropped 0 bases, with 6 bases sitting between them. There are 13 residues in the CDR3. CDR1 SNHLY and CDR2 FYNNEI come from the germline V gene. The DNA for the CDR3 is TGTGCCAGCAAAGGACCGAACACCGGGGAGCTGTTTTTT. Translation gives CASKGPNTGELFF.